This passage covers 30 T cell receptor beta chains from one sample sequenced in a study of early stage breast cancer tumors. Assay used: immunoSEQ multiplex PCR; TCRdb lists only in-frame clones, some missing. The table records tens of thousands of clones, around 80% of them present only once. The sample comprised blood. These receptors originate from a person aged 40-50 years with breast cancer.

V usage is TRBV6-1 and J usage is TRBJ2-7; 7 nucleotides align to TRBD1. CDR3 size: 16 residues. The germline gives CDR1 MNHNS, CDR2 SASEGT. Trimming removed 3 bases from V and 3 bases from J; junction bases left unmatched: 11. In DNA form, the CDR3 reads TGTGCCAGCAGTGACTGGTCCGCAGCAGGGGGCTACGAGCAGTACTTC. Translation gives CASSDWSAAGGYEQYF.

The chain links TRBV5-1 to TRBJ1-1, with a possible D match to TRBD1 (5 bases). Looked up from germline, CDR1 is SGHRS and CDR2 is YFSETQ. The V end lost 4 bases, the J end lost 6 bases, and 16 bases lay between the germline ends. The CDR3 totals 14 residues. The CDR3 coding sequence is TGCGCCAGCAGCCCCGGAGGGGTGGGGGCTGAAGCTTTCTTT. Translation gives CASSPGGVGAEAFF.

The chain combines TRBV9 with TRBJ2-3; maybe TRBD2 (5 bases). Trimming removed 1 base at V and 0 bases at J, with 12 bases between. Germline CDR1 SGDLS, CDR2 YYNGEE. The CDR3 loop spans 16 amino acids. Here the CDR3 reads CASSVLAGLSTDTQYF. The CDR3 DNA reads TGTGCCAGCAGCGTACTTGCGGGCCTCAGCACAGATACGCAGTATTTT.

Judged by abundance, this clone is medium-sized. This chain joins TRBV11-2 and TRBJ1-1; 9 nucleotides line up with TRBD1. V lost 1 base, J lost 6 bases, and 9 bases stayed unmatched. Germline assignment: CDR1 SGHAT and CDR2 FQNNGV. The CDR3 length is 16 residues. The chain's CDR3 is CASSLAYRGQGPEAFF. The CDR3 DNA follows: TGTGCCAGCAGCTTAGCCTACCGAGGACAGGGGCCTGAAGCTTTCTTT.

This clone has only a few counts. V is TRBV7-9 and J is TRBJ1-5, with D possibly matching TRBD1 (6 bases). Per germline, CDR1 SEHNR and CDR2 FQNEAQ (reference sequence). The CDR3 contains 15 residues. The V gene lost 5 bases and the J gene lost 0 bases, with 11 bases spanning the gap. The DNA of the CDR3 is TGTGCCAGCAGCCCAGGACAGACTAGCAATCAGCCCCAGCATTTT. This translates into CASSPGQTSNQPQHF.

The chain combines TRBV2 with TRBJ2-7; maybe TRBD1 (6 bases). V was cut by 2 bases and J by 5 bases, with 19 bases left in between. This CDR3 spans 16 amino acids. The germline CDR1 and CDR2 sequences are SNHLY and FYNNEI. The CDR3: CASSELGDMGRDEQYF. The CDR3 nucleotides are TGTGCCAGCAGTGAACTAGGGGACATGGGTAGGGACGAGCAGTACTTC.

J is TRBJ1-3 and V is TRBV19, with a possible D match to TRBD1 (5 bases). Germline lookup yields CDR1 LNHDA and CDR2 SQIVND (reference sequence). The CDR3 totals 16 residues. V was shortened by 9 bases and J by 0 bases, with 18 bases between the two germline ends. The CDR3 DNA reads TGTGCCAGCAATGAGGGGTCCGGGGACTCTGGAAACACCATATATTTT. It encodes CASNEGSGDSGNTIYF.

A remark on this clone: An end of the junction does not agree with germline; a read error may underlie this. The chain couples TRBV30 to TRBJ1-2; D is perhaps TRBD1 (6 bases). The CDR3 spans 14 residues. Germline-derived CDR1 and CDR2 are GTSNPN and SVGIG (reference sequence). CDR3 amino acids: CARSYQQGVGGYTF. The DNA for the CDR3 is TGTGCCCGGAGTTACCAACAGGGCGTAGGGGGCTACACCTTC.

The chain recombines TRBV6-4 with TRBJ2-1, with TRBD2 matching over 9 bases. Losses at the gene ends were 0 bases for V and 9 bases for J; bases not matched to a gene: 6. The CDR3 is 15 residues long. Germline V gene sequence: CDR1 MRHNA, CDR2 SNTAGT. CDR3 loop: CASSDSTSGSGEQFF. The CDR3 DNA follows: TGTGCCAGCAGTGACTCTACTAGCGGGTCTGGTGAGCAGTTCTTC.

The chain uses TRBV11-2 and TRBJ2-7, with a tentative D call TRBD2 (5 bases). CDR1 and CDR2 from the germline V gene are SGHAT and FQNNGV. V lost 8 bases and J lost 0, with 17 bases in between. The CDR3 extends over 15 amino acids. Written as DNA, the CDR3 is TGTGCCAGCTCCCTGACGGTAGGGAGCTCCTACGAGCAGTACTTC. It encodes CASSLTVGSSYEQYF. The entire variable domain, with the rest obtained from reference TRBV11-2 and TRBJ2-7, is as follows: EAGVAQSPRYKIIEKRQSVAFWCNPISGHATLYWYQQILGQGPKLLIQFQNNGVVDDSQLPKDRFSAERLKGVDSTLKIQPAKLEDSAVYLCASSLTVGSSYEQYFGPGTRLTVT.

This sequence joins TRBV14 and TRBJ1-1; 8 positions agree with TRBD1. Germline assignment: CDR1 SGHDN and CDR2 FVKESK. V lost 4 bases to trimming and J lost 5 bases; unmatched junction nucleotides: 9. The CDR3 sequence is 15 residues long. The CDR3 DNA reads TGTGCCAGCAGCCCTCAGCGGACAGGGCGGACTGAAGCTTTCTTT. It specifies CASSPQRTGRTEAFF.

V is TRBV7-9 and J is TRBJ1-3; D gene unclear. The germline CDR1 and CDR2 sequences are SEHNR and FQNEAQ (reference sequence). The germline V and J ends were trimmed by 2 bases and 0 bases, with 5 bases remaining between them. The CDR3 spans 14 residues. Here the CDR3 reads CASSLQSSGNTIYF. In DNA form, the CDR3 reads TGTGCCAGCAGCTTACAGAGCTCTGGAAACACCATATATTTT.

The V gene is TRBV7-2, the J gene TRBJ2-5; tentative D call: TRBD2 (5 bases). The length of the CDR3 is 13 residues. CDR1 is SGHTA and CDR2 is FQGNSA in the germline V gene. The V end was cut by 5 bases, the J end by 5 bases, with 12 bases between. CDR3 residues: CASSPGGTETQYF. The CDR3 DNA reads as TGTGCCAGCAGCCCTGGAGGTACGGAGACCCAGTACTTC.

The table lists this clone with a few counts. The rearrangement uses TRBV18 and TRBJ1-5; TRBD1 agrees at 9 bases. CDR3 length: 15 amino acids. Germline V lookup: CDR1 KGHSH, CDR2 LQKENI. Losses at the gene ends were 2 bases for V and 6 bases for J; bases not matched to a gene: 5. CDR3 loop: CASSPRGQGAQPQHF. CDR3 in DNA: TGTGCCAGCTCACCAAGGGGACAGGGAGCTCAGCCCCAGCATTTT. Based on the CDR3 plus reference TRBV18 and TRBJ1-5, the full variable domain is NAGVMQNPRHLVRRRGQEARLRCSPMKGHSHVYWYRQLPEEGLKFMVYLQKENIIDESGMPKERFSAEFPKEGPSILRIQQVVRGDSAAYFCASSPRGQGAQPQHFGDGTRLSIL.

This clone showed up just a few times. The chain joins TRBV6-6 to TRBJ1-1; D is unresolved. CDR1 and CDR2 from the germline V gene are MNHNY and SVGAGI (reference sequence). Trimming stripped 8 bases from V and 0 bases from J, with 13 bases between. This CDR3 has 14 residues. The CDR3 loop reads CASRSMRLNTEAFF. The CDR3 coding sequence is TGTGCCAGCCGATCCATGCGACTGAACACTGAAGCTTTCTTT.

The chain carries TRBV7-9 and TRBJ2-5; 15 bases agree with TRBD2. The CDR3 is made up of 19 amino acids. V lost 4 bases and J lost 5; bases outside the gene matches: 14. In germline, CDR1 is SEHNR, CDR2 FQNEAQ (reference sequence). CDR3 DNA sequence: TGTGCCAGCAGCTGGACCGGGACTAGCGGGAGGCGCCCCCGGGAGACCCAGTACTTC. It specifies CASSWTGTSGRRPRETQYF.

The DNA of the CDR3 is TGTGCCACGTCGGCCTACGCCTACAATGAGCAGTTCTTC. Its translation is CATSAYAYNEQFF. The genes are TRBV7-2 and TRBJ2-1; no definite D call. The V gene's germline CDR1 is SGHTA and CDR2 FQGNSA. This CDR3 region has 13 residues. Trimming left V 10 bases short and J 2 bases short, with 12 bases between.

In DNA form, the CDR3 reads TGTGCCAGCAGCCAAGATGGATCCCTTGGCAGTCTCGGGGCCAACGTCCTGACTTTC. This translates into CASSQDGSLGSLGANVLTF. The V gene is TRBV4-2, the J gene TRBJ2-6; no definite D call. Trimming left V 0 bases short and J 4 bases short, with 19 bases between. The CDR3 is made up of 19 amino acids. Per germline, CDR1 LGHNA and CDR2 YNFKEQ.

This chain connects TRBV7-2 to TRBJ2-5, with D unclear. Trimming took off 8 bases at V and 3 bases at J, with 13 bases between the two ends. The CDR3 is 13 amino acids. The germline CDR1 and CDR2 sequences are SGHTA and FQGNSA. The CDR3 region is CASSRYIEETQYF. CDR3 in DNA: TGTGCCAGCTCGAGATACATCGAAGAGACCCAGTACTTC.

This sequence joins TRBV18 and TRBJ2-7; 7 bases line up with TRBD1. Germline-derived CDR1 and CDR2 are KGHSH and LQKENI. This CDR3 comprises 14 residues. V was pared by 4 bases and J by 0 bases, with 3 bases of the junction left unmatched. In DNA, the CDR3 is TGTGCCAGCTCACTCGGACAGGCCTCCTACGAGCAGTACTTC. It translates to CASSLGQASYEQYF.

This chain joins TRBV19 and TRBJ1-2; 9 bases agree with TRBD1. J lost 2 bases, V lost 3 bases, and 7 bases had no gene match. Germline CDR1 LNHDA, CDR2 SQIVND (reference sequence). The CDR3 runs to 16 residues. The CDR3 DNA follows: TGTGCCAGTAGTATTCGTCCGGGACAGGGAAACTATGGCTACACCTTC. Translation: CASSIRPGQGNYGYTF.

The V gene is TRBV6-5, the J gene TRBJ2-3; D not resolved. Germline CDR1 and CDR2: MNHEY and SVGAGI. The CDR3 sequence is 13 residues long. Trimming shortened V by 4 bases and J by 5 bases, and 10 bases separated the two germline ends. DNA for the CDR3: TGTGCCAGCAGTTGGGCCCAAGGAGATACGCAGTATTTT. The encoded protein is CASSWAQGDTQYF.

CDR3 coding DNA: TGTGCCAGCCACAACCCAAATGAAAAACTGTTTTTT. Protein sequence: CASHNPNEKLFF. The chain recombines TRBV7-9 with TRBJ1-4, with D unresolved. V lost 8 bases and J lost 5, with 9 bases in between. Germline V gene lookup returns CDR1 SEHNR and CDR2 FQNEAQ (reference sequence). The CDR3 is 12 amino acids.

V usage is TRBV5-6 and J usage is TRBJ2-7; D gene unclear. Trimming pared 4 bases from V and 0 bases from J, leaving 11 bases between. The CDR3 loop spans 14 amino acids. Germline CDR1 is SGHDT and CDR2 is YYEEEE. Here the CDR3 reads CASSLQAGSYEQYF. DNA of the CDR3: TGTGCCAGCAGCCTCCAAGCCGGCTCCTACGAGCAGTACTTC.

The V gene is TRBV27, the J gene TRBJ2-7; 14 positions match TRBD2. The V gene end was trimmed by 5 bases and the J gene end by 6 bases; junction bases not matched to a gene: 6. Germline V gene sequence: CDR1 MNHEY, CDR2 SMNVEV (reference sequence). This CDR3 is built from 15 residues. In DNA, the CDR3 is TGTGCCAGCAGTGGGGGACTAGCGGGAGCTGGCGAGCAGTACTTC. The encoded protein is CASSGGLAGAGEQYF.

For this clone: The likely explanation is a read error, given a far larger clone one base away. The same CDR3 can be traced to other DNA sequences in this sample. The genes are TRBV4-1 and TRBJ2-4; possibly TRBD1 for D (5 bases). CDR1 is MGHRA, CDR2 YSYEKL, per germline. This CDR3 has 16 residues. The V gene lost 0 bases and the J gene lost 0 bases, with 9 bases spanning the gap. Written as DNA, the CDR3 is TGCGCCAGCAGCCAAGATGACAGCCTAGCCAAAAACATTCAGTACTTC. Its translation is CASSQDDSLAKNIQYF.

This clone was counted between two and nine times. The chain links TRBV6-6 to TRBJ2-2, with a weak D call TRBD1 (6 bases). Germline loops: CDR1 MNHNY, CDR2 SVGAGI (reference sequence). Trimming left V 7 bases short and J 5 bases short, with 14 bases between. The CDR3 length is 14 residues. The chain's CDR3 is CASTRAGATGELFF. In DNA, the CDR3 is TGTGCCAGCACCCGGGCAGGGGCTACCGGGGAGCTGTTTTTT.

DNA for the CDR3: TGTGCCAGTAGTCATAGACTAGCGGGAGGGCCCCGTTACAATGAGCAGTTCTTC. Translating it yields CASSHRLAGGPRYNEQFF. This chain uses TRBV19 with TRBJ2-1; TRBD2 matches 14 bases. Germline V gene data show CDR1 as LNHDA and CDR2 as SQIVND (reference sequence). The V segment lost 5 bases and the J segment 4 bases; nucleotides outside the gene matches: 10. The CDR3 runs 18 residues.

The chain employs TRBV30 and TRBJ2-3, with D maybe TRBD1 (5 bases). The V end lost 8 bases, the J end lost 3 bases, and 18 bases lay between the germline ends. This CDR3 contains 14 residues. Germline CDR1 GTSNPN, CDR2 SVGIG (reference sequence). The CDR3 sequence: CARKDSSLTDTQYF. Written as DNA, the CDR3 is TGTGCCCGTAAAGACAGTTCTTTGACAGATACGCAGTATTTT.

CDR3 in DNA: TGTGCCAGCAGCGCGGGAACCACCGGGGAGCTGTTTTTT. Translation gives CASSAGTTGELFF. V and J are TRBV9 and TRBJ2-2; D perhaps matches TRBD2 (5 bases). This CDR3 has 13 amino acids. Trimming removed 3 bases from V and 4 bases from J, with 7 bases in between. In germline, CDR1 is SGDLS, CDR2 YYNGEE.